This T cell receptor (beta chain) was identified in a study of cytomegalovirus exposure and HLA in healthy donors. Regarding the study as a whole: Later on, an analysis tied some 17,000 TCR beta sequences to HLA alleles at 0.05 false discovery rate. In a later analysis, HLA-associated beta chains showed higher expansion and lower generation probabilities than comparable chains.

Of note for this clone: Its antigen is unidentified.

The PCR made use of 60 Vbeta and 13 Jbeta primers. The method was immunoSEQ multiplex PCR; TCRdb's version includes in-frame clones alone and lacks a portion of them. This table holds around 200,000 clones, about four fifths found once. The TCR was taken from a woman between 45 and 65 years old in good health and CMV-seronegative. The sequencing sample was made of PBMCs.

The CDR3 DNA reads TGTGCCAGCAGTGTCAGTATTGCCGAAAAACTGTTTTTT. It translates to CASSVSIAEKLFF. The V call is TRBV7-2, the J call TRBJ1-4; D not certain. This CDR3 region has 13 residues. Trimming pared 6 bases from V and 8 bases from J, leaving 13 bases between. Germline V gene data show CDR1 as SGHTA and CDR2 as FQGNSA.